The 4 T cell receptor beta chains in this list originate from one sample, sequenced in a study of T cells in Graves' hyperthyroidism and ophthalmopathy. It was RNA transcripts that yielded the amplified TCR beta CDR3 regions. Using the HTBI primer set, a first-round RT-PCR was run on the TCR CDR3. TCRdb re-analysed the multiplex PCR reads in MiXCR, keeping a single row per CDR3 protein. Among roughly 570,000 distinct CDR3 sequences listed, 40% to 55% were seen once. The source material was peripheral blood or thyroid tissue (not recorded which). All receptors derive from an adult woman with Graves' disease, either hyperthyroidism or ophthalmopathy (not recorded which).

The chain combines TRBV7-2 with TRBJ2-5; D gene uncertain. V was trimmed by 7 bases and J by 5 bases, leaving 8 bases between them. The CDR3 loop spans 11 amino acids. Germline assignment: CDR1 SGHTA and CDR2 FQGNSA. The CDR3 region has the DNA TGTGCCAGCACTCTACGTGAGACCCAGTACTTC. Amino acids: CASTLRETQYF.

This clonotype has just one count. The chain employs TRBV12-3 or TRBV12-4 and TRBJ2-5, with D perhaps matching TRBD2 (5 bases). V was pared by 2 bases and J by 5 bases, with 12 bases between. CDR3 length equals 14 residues. CDR3 loop: CASSLPGMMETQYF. In DNA form, the CDR3 reads TGTGCCAGCAGTTTACCGGGGATGATGGAGACCCAGTACTTC.

This clonotype was counted at least ten times. The V and J genes are TRBV7-2 and TRBJ2-7; tentatively, D is TRBD1 or TRBD2 (5 bases each). The V gene lost 1 base and the J gene lost 4 bases, with 17 bases spanning the gap. CDR1 and CDR2 from the germline V gene are SGHTA and FQGNSA. The CDR3 is 16 amino acids. CDR3 DNA: TGTGCCAGCAGCTTAGGGGCCGGGACCACAATTTACGAGCAGTACTTC. Residues: CASSLGAGTTIYEQYF.

This clonotype has only a few counts. CDR3 region: CASSLSGSVSTGELFF. Here the CDR3 DNA reads TGTGCCAGCAGTTTATCAGGGTCCGTTAGCACCGGGGAGCTGTTTTTT. The V and J genes are TRBV28 and TRBJ2-2, with a weak D call TRBD1 (5 bases). The CDR3 extends over 16 amino acids. Germline values: CDR1 MDHEN, CDR2 SYDVKM. The ends were cut back, 1 base at V and 4 bases at J, with 13 bases in the middle.